The entry below describes one T cell receptor beta chain. This clonotype was counted many times. It has no known antigen specificity. Per-base quality was not reported, and no clone a single base away is much larger than it. These data come from a study of blood T cells in healthy people across ages (dated by TCRdb to between 2014 and 2017). As for the study more broadly: In model experiments, roughly one uniquely barcoded TCR beta cDNA molecule per two T cells was captured by template switching. Age-related changes in TCR beta repertoire diversity were measured in the study by deep sequencing normalized with unique cDNA molecular identifiers. The donors were divided into four age groups: young (average around 16 years), middle-aged (about 40), aged (approximately 64) and long-lived (approximately 74). To avoid experimental bias, donors of different ages were randomly spread across the sequencing lanes. Two additional independent replicas of 1 million unique cDNA reads from the same blood draw were analyzed for two donors (one aged 18 to 29 and one aged 80 or older). What the study reported, not specific to this receptor: As age increased, observed TCR beta diversity per million T cells dropped in a roughly linear way, and a significant reduction was already evident by age 40. The percentage of naive T cells measured by flow cytometry correlated strongly with observed TCR beta diversity. Since profiling was done on bulk unsorted PBMCs, naive and antigen-experienced compartments could not be conclusively compared. The long-lived group showed more naive CD4+ T cells, fewer expanded clones and increased TCR diversity than the aged group, suggesting age selection. Because the CMV infection status of the donors was unknown, age-related changes in expanded clonotypes may potentially have been confounded. Estimates of total diversity based on one million sequenced T cells were regarded as lower bounds and as underestimates.

The library was made by 5' RACE. The run used an Illumina HiSeq 2500. The second PCR ran for about 7 to 11 cycles and used a J-beta primer mix along with a sample-barcoded 5' primer. A template-switch 5' adaptor carrying 12 random nucleotides introduced a unique molecular identifier onto each TCR beta cDNA molecule. Each sample yielded at least 2.5 million CDR3-containing paired-end reads. First-strand cDNA was synthesized from all RNA with the Mint cDNA synthesis kit, primed by a TRBC-specific oligonucleotide. After uracil-DNA glycosylase treatment, a first 18-cycle PCR used universal primers M1SS and BC2_uni_R on all cDNA. The study's own analysis went as follows. For normalization, 1 million high-quality reads were randomly selected from each sample, with every read carrying a distinct molecular identifier. Reads with shared molecular identifiers were discarded instead of being binned into consensus sequences. MiTCR, set to a Q25 quality threshold and the strictest error-elimination algorithm, was used for CDR3 identification, clonotype clustering and error correction. A nonparametric unseen species model with Euler transformation was used to estimate lower-bound total TCR beta diversity. TCRdb applied fastp at Q25 and MiXCR to the public reads, then kept only in-frame beta chains. All rows with the same CDR3 protein become a single entry with the most common DNA and genes. TCRdb's processing, not the study's, gives the V and J calls here. This sample gives under 950,000 distinct CDR3 sequences in total; 22% of them show up just once. Of the sample, about 22% falls within the top ten clones.

Including the terminal cysteine and valine, the CDR3 comprises 14 residues. CDR3 DNA is the only sequence kept; it has 42 bases, read in frame from the first base. V and J are trimmed by 3 bases and 3 bases, and the gene matches miss 2 bases of the junction. According to the germline V gene (reference sequence), CDR1 reads SEHNR and CDR2 reads FQNEAQ. Systemically healthy Caucasian individuals from Russia, some 36 in total and aged roughly 6 to 100 years, were included as donors. Each donor gave around 9 milliliters of peripheral blood, collected into EDTA-treated Vacutainer tubes. Ficoll-Paque density-gradient centrifugation was used to isolate PBMCs, with at least 6 million obtained per sample. Trizol reagent was used to extract total RNA from PBMCs, with at least 5 micrograms per sample. Naive CD45RAhigh/CD27high T cell percentages were measured by flow cytometry on a PBMC aliquot from every donor.

Sequencing was performed on blood. The rearrangement joined TRBV7-9 to TRBJ2-7; 10 central nucleotides agree with TRBD2. This receptor was taken from a man between 65 and 85 years old in good health. The CDR3 in this case is CASSLASGGYEQYV. The base sequence is TGTGCCAGCAGCTTGGCTAGCGGGGGCTACGAGCAGTACGTC.